What follows are 29 T cell receptor beta chains derived from one specimen sequenced in a study of blood T cells in healthy people across ages. A second about 7 to 12 cycle PCR used barcoded and J-beta primers. Using its own MiXCR run on the 5' RACE reads, TCRdb lists one record per CDR3 protein. This table holds some 1.5 million distinct CDR3 sequences, 42% found once. The sample comprised blood. The receptors shown here come from a woman between 18 and 30 years old in good health.

The rearrangement links TRBV7-9 to TRBJ1-2; D not resolved. V was trimmed by 2 bases and J by 2 bases, leaving 12 bases between them. There are 15 residues in the CDR3. Germline values: CDR1 SEHNR, CDR2 FQNEAQ (reference sequence). CDR3 coding DNA: TGTGCCAGCAGCTTATCTCTGCGGGAAAACTATGGCTACACCTTC. Protein product: CASSLSLRENYGYTF.

This clonotype was seen a few times. This rearrangement joins TRBV10-3 to TRBJ1-2, with 10 nucleotides matching TRBD1. From germline, CDR1 is ENHRY and CDR2 SYGVKD. Trimming took 6 bases from V and 7 from J; bases not matched to a gene: 5. The CDR3 has 13 residues. The CDR3 here is CAIRSGTGVGYTF. The DNA of the CDR3 is TGTGCCATCAGGTCCGGGACAGGGGTTGGCTACACCTTC.

On this clonotype itself: The junction does not match germline at one end; this may be a read error. This sequence joins TRBV5-1 and TRBJ2-1; TRBD2 is a possible D gene (5 bases). CDR1 and CDR2 (germline): SGHRS, YFSETQ. This CDR3 is built from 14 residues. CDR3 sequence (DNA): TGCGCCAGCAGCTTGGGAGGGAACTACAATGGGCAGTTCTTC. This translates into CASSLGGNYNGQFF.

The CDR3 coding sequence is TGTGCCAGCAGTGAACTAGGGTCACCACAGAAGGAGACCCAGTACTTC. Translated, it gives CASSELGSPQKETQYF. The chain employs TRBV2 and TRBJ2-7, with D uncertain. The J call may be faulty, since TRBJ2-5 better matches the DNA end. CDR1 is SNHLY and CDR2 is FYNNEI in the germline V gene. The CDR3 sequence is 16 residues long.

This clonotype was recorded a few times. This chain links TRBV4-1 with TRBJ1-5; D may be TRBD1 (5 bases). V lost 0 bases to trimming and J lost 9 bases, with 18 bases between them. The CDR3 totals 16 residues. CDR1 MGHRA and CDR2 YSYEKL come from the germline V gene. In DNA, the CDR3 is TGCGCCAGCAGCCAAGATCGAACCCGGGGGGAAAGGCCCCAGCATTTT. Protein product: CASSQDRTRGERPQHF.

This clonotype was seen repeatedly, ten times or more. The chain is built from TRBV20-1 and TRBJ1-2; 9 bases match TRBD1. This CDR3 region has 15 residues. Germline loops: CDR1 DFQATT, CDR2 SNEGSKA (reference sequence). With 6 bases clipped from V and 7 bases from J, the junction kept 15 bases outside the gene matches. In DNA, the CDR3 is TGCAGTGCCAGGAACCGGGACAGGGTTTCTCGTGGCTACACCTTC. Protein: CSARNRDRVSRGYTF.

This clonotype showed up just a few times. This sequence joins TRBV6-5 and TRBJ2-7; 7 bases fit TRBD1. In germline, CDR1 is MNHEY, CDR2 SVGAGI. Trimming took 4 bases from V and 4 from J; bases not matched to a gene: 7. The CDR3 sequence is 14 residues long. The CDR3 nucleotides read TGTGCCAGCAGTTTCTCAGGGGGTCGGTACGAGCAGTACTTC. It codes for CASSFSGGRYEQYF.

This clonotype was counted a few times. The V call is TRBV7-9, the J call TRBJ1-6; TRBD1 matches at 9 bases. V gave up 5 bases and J gave up 8 bases; unmatched junction bases: 10. This CDR3 spans 16 amino acids. The germline gives CDR1 SEHNR, CDR2 FQNEAQ (reference sequence). CDR3 protein: CASSHRDRDFYSPLHF. In DNA form, the CDR3 reads TGTGCCAGCAGCCACCGGGACAGGGACTTTTATTCACCCCTCCACTTT.

The chain carries TRBV5-4 and TRBJ1-1; weak D call: TRBD1 (5 bases). Trimming cost V 4 bases and J 0 bases, with 13 bases left between them. Germline V gives CDR1 SGHNT, CDR2 YYREEE (reference sequence). The CDR3 spans 15 residues. The CDR3, as DNA: TGTGCCAGCAGCCCCGGACATCCCATGAACACTGAAGCTTTCTTT. Translation gives CASSPGHPMNTEAFF.

The chain couples TRBV2 to TRBJ2-7; 7 bases fit TRBD2. The J segment lost 0 bases and the V segment lost 10 bases, leaving 6 bases of the junction unmatched. The CDR3 has 13 amino acids. Per the germline V gene, CDR1 is SNHLY and CDR2 is FYNNEI. The CDR3 sequence: CATTGLNSYEQYF. Here the CDR3 DNA reads TGTGCCACCACGGGACTAAACTCCTACGAGCAGTACTTC.

This clonotype was seen only a few times. V is TRBV6-2 or TRBV6-3 and J is TRBJ2-7, with D hard to call. The germline CDR1 and CDR2 sequences are MNHEY and SVGEGT. Trimming removed 6 bases from V and 6 bases from J, with 12 bases in between. This CDR3 spans 12 amino acids. This CDR3 is CASSSRHSEQYF. CDR3 coding DNA: TGTGCCAGCAGCAGTCGACATTCCGAGCAGTACTTC.

The chain is built from TRBV3-1 and TRBJ1-6; D remains unclear. V lost 2 bases, J lost 8 bases, and 13 bases lay in between. CDR3 size: 15 residues. CDR1 LGHDT and CDR2 YNNKEL come from the germline V gene (reference sequence). This chain's CDR3 is CASSQSSRLDSPLHF. The CDR3 nucleotides are TGTGCCAGCAGCCAATCGAGCCGGTTGGATTCACCCCTCCACTTT.

In its sample, this clonotype was seen a few times. V and J are TRBV1 and TRBJ2-7; the table names TRBD1, a call not compared with the DNA. TRBV1 is described as a pseudogene. This CDR3 region has 15 residues. CDR3 amino acids: CTSSPGQGSTYEQYF. The CDR3, as DNA: TGCACCAGCAGCCCGGGACAGGGGTCCACCTACGAGCAGTACTTC.

The V call is TRBV7-8, the J call TRBJ2-5; D is undetermined. The length of the CDR3 is 13 residues. Germline V gives CDR1 SGHVS, CDR2 FQNEAQ. V lost 1 base to trimming and J lost 6 bases, with 9 bases between them. The CDR3 region is CASSLEYRQTQYF. CDR3 DNA: TGTGCCAGCAGCTTAGAGTATAGGCAGACCCAGTACTTC.

This clonotype was observed a handful of times. The chain joins TRBV9 to TRBJ2-2, with TRBD2 matching 10 bases. The CDR3 sequence is 17 residues long. Looked up from germline, CDR1 is SGDLS and CDR2 is YYNGEE. The trim removed 1 base at V and 0 bases at J, leaving 3 bases unmatched. The CDR3 region is CASSVTSGGANTGELFF. The CDR3 DNA sequence: TGTGCCAGCAGCGTAACAAGCGGGGGGGCGAACACCGGGGAGCTGTTTTTT.

This clonotype appeared many times. This chain joins TRBV25-1 and TRBJ1-2; no clear D gene. Trimming cost V 3 bases and J 1 base, with 6 bases left between them. CDR3 size: 13 residues. CDR1 and CDR2 from the germline V gene are MGHDK and SYGVNS. This chain's CDR3 is CASSDVNNYGYTF. Here the CDR3 DNA reads TGTGCCAGCAGTGATGTCAATAACTATGGCTACACCTTC.

In DNA, the CDR3 is TGTGCCAGCCTTGGGACAGCCTACAATGAGCAGTTCTTC. Translating gives CASLGTAYNEQFF. The rearrangement links TRBV28 to TRBJ2-1, with 7 bases aligning to TRBD1. There are 13 residues in the CDR3. V was clipped by 8 bases and J by 2 bases; unmatched bases: 3. Germline-derived CDR1 and CDR2 are MDHEN and SYDVKM.

This clonotype was seen a handful of times. The chain recombines TRBV7-2 with TRBJ2-1; tentatively, D is TRBD1 (5 bases). Germline V gene sequence: CDR1 SGHTA, CDR2 FQGNSA. V lost 6 bases and J lost 15, with 21 bases in between. The CDR3 is 13 amino acids. CDR3 in DNA: TGTGCCAGCAGTTCCCCGGGTCTTAAGGGGCGGTTCTTC. Its translation: CASSSPGLKGRFF.

CDR3: CASSQDRVIGGYTF. CDR3 DNA sequence: TGTGCCAGCAGTCAAGACAGGGTGATCGGTGGCTACACCTTC. The chain couples TRBV2 to TRBJ1-2; TRBD1 agrees at 7 bases. Trimming at V came to 5 bases and at J to 7 bases, leaving 10 bases not matched to a gene. The CDR3 runs 14 residues. Germline CDR1 and CDR2: SNHLY and FYNNEI.

The V gene is TRBV25-1, the J gene TRBJ2-1, with TRBD2 identical over 7 bases. Germline V CDR1 and CDR2: MGHDK, SYGVNS. V gave up 3 bases and J gave up 0 bases; unmatched junction bases: 5. The CDR3 extends over 16 amino acids. The CDR3 reads CASSEGGASSYNEQFF. The CDR3 nucleotides read TGTGCCAGCAGTGAGGGAGGGGCCAGCTCCTACAATGAGCAGTTCTTC.

V is TRBV29-1 and J is TRBJ2-1; 9 nucleotides agree with TRBD2. The V gene's germline CDR1 is SQVTM and CDR2 ANQGSEA. V trimming: 4 bases; J trimming: 7 bases; junction bases outside the gene matches: 5. The CDR3 consists of 13 residues. The CDR3 DNA reads as TGCAGCGTTGGCGGGAGGGCCAAAAATGAGCAGTTCTTC. This encodes CSVGGRAKNEQFF.

This clonotype was recorded once. The CDR3 protein is CASSSPDGKTGEQYF. The CDR3 DNA reads as TGTGCCAGCAGTTCCCCCGACGGCAAAACGGGGGAGCAGTACTTC. The chain recombines TRBV27 with TRBJ2-5, with D possibly matching TRBD2 (6 bases). This CDR3 contains 15 residues. Germline V gene sequence: CDR1 MNHEY, CDR2 SMNVEV (reference sequence). V gave up 4 bases and J gave up 11 bases, with 23 bases separating them.

This clonotype occurred a few times. The chain uses TRBV20-1 and TRBJ1-1; TRBD1 matches at 7 bases. Germline CDR1 DFQATT, CDR2 SNEGSKA (reference sequence). V shed 3 bases, J shed 4 bases, and the junction held 8 bases outside the gene matches. This CDR3 contains 14 residues. The CDR3 spells CSASVQGWGTEAFF. The CDR3 DNA reads as TGCAGTGCTAGTGTACAGGGGTGGGGCACTGAAGCTTTCTTT.

Only a few counts were recorded for this clonotype. CDR3 nucleotides: TGCGCCAGCCGCGGGACGTCCTCCACAGATACGCAGTATTTT. The encoded protein is CASRGTSSTDTQYF. The chain uses TRBV5-1 and TRBJ2-3, with D tentatively TRBD2 (6 bases). The CDR3 loop spans 14 amino acids. CDR1 is SGHRS, CDR2 YFSETQ, per germline. V gave up 7 bases and J gave up 2 bases, with 14 bases separating them.

V and J are TRBV6-8 and TRBJ2-2; D gene ambiguous. The germline V gene encodes CDR1 MNHGY and CDR2 SAAAGT. V was clipped by 5 bases and J by 0 bases, with 16 bases between them. CDR3 length: 17 amino acids. CDR3 sequence reads: CASSPPRAGANTGELFF. CDR3 DNA sequence: TGTGCCAGCAGTCCGCCCCGGGCAGGAGCGAACACCGGGGAGCTGTTTTTT.

The chain combines TRBV7-2 with TRBJ1-5, with 7 nucleotides matching TRBD1. This CDR3 has 14 residues. CDR1 and CDR2 (germline): SGHTA, FQGNSA. V lost 3 bases, J lost 7 bases, and 6 bases stayed unmatched. CDR3 sequence (DNA): TGTGCCAGCAGCTTGCGACAGGGTAGACAGCCCCAGCATTTT. As protein: CASSLRQGRQPQHF.

Points on this clonotype: Being one base from a much bigger clone, this may be a read error. The chain links TRBV29-1 to TRBJ2-1; no clear D. CDR3 length: 11 amino acids. Looked up from germline, CDR1 is SQVTM and CDR2 is ANQGSEA. Trimming shortened V by 7 bases and J by 13 bases, and 17 bases separated the two germline ends. The CDR3 sequence is CSGQGNSAQFF. The CDR3 DNA reads as TGCAGCGGCCAAGGTAACTCCGCCCAGTTCTTC.

This clonotype was observed a few times. The rearrangement uses TRBV12-3 or TRBV12-4 and TRBJ2-6; no clear D. The V and J ends lost 5 bases and 0 bases respectively, with 8 bases between them. There are 15 residues in the CDR3. The CDR3 DNA is TGTGCCAGCAGTAGTGGGGACTCTGGGGCCAACGTCCTGACTTTC. Its protein is CASSSGDSGANVLTF.

The genes are TRBV7-2 and TRBJ1-6; D might be TRBD1 (5 bases). The CDR3 totals 15 residues. V lost 5 bases and J 6 bases, leaving 14 bases between the germline ends. Germline V gene data show CDR1 as SGHTA and CDR2 as FQGNSA. The DNA for the CDR3 is TGTGCCAGCAGCCCCACACAGGTGTCTAATTCACCCCTCCACTTT. It translates to CASSPTQVSNSPLHF.